This section outlines one T cell receptor beta chain sequence together with its context. This specimen comes from a study of CD8+ T cells in alopecia areata. Treatment noted: oral pan-JAK inhibitor, 5-10 mg twice daily. RNA was extracted and reverse transcribed into cDNA as the sequencing template. Measured with immunoSEQ multiplex PCR; TCRdb has only the in-frame clones, and not every one. The sample lists 150,000 or so clones, roughly nine tenths seen once, with approximately 13% in the top ten. The germline V gene has CDR1 SGHTA and CDR2 FQGNSA. V trimming: 9 bases; J trimming: 5 bases; junction bases outside the gene matches: 5. The CDR3 covers 12 residues.

The genes are TRBV7-2 and TRBJ1-2; TRBD1 matches 8 bases. The sample in question was CD8+ T cells sorted from blood, obtained at week 4, from a patient treated with tofacitinib. This clonotype originated in a human donor with alopecia areata. DNA of the CDR3: TGTGCCAGAGTACAGGGGGGATATGGCTACACCTTC. As protein: CARVQGGYGYTF.